These T cell receptor beta chains were read from a single sample in a study of monozygotic twins with inflammatory bowel disease. TCRdb re-called the 5' RACE reads; one entry per CDR3 protein, DNA not given. The table for this sample gives roughly 300,000 distinct CDR3 sequences. The sample consisted of blood. Every receptor here comes from a human donor with ulcerative colitis or Crohn's disease, or a healthy co-twin of an affected twin (not recorded which). Both conserved end residues are part of each CDR3.

TRBJ2-1 | 16 | TRBV20-1 | CSASQPGQGSYNEQFF
TRBJ1-2 | 13 | TRBV7-2 | CASSSTAGSVYTF
TRBJ1-4 | 14 | TRBV11-2 | CASSPIRGIEKLFF
TRBJ2-7 | 14 | TRBV7-2 | CASSFTVSSLASYF
TRBJ2-3 | 16 | TRBV24-1 | CATSDPLAGPYDTQYF
TRBJ2-2 | 14 | TRBV5-1 | CASSLDGLAGELFF
TRBJ2-3 | 14 | TRBV19 | CASREDWGTDTQYF
TRBJ2-7 | 16 | TRBV29-1 | CSAGVVGGRRSYEQYF
TRBJ1-5 | 16 | TRBV10-3 | CAISESMGGSNQPQHF
TRBJ2-5 | 15 | TRBV7-9 | CASSLALWTVETQYF
TRBJ1-2 | 12 | TRBV6-5 | CASSRGQGGYTF
TRBJ1-2 | 15 | TRBV7-9 | CASSLPWTGTYGYTF
TRBJ1-5 | 13 | TRBV28 | CASRGTFYQPQHF
TRBJ2-3 | 17 | TRBV9 | CASSPGLASLGTDTQYF
TRBJ2-7 | 14 | TRBV7-9 | CASSFVGYAYEQYF
TRBJ2-2 | 15 | TRBV6-1 | CASIVDSGATGELFF
TRBJ2-3 | 15 | TRBV2 | CASRELTGYTDTQYF
TRBJ2-7 | 12 | TRBV12-3/TRBV12-4 | CASSFLTHEQYF
TRBJ2-1 | 14 | TRBV28 | CASSPGTGGGEQFF
TRBJ2-7 | 15 | TRBV27 | CASSLSTSALYEQYF
TRBJ1-2 | 13 | TRBV12-3/TRBV12-4 | CASSSTTGYGYTF
TRBJ1-4 | 14 | TRBV6-5 | CASMLSATNEKLFF
TRBJ2-7 | 13 | TRBV7-2 | CASREASSYEQYF
TRBJ2-2 | 13 | TRBV28 | CASSRFPGWELFF
TRBJ2-1 | 16 | TRBV14 | CASGLAGGHPYNEQFF
TRBJ2-7 | 14 | TRBV7-2 | CASSFGRKSYEQYF
TRBJ2-7 | 13 | TRBV5-1 | CASMSGSQGQQYF
TRBJ2-2 | 12 | TRBV4-3 | CASSHSGGELFF
TRBJ2-1 | 15 | TRBV24-1 | CATTKGGQDGNEQFF
TRBJ2-1 | 18 | TRBV3-1 | CASSFFTAASGRTYEQFF
TRBJ1-1 | 17 | TRBV5-1 | CASSLGVLGGGRTEAFF
TRBJ2-2 | 13 | TRBV7-3 | CASSLRNSGELFF
TRBJ1-2 | 14 | TRBV12-3/TRBV12-4 | CASSFGQGAEGYTF
TRBJ2-7 | 16 | TRBV14 | CASSQDLGGALPEQYF
TRBJ2-1 | 17 | TRBV4-3 | CASSQDIAGGPWNEQFF
TRBJ1-5 | 15 | TRBV6-2/TRBV6-3 | CASSSQTGGKQPQHF
TRBJ2-3 | 16 | TRBV27 | CASSSPGAPLTDTQYF
TRBJ2-4 | 17 | TRBV7-2 | CASSLGWGQLAKNIQYF
TRBJ2-6 | 15 | TRBV28 | CASRSASTGANVLTF
TRBJ1-6 | 15 | TRBV5-5 | CASSSQRGLNSPLHF
TRBJ2-3 | 16 | TRBV5-4 | CASSGRDRDYLDTQYF
TRBJ2-5 | 19 | TRBV27 | CASSPGLEGGPDEVETQYF
TRBJ1-1 | 14 | TRBV3-1 | CASSQSALNTEAFF
TRBJ2-5 | 15 | TRBV5-5 | CASSLALAGVETQYF
TRBJ2-2 | 12 | TRBV6-5 | CASSYSTGELFF
TRBJ2-5 | 14 | TRBV18 | CASSPRDRGETQYF
TRBJ1-1 | 15 | TRBV12-3/TRBV12-4 | CASSLPRQGNTEAFF
TRBJ1-2 | 13 | TRBV20-1 | CSARFAGTSGYTF
TRBJ2-7 | 15 | TRBV28 | CASSFRSDRAYEQYF
TRBJ1-5 | 17 | TRBV4-1 | CASSRSRDIYSNQPQHF
TRBJ2-1 | 17 | TRBV28 | CASSPRGTGRPYNEQFF
TRBJ2-3 | 15 | TRBV12-3/TRBV12-4 | CASTQAVSGADTQYF
TRBJ2-3 | 16 | TRBV6-5 | CASSYYVGDSTDTQYF
TRBJ2-7 | 13 | TRBV7-9 | CASSPPGASEQYF